Following are 9 T cell receptor beta chains from one sample sequenced in a study of T cell responses to AZD1222 COVID-19 vaccine. The assay was immunoSEQ multiplex PCR, and TCRdb's table has in-frame clones only and misses some. The data show 190,000 or so clones, 91% seen once. This material consisted of peripheral blood, taken 28 days after the second AZD1222 dose. The receptor source for this set is an adult who received the AZD1222 COVID-19 vaccine.

The chain couples TRBV27 to TRBJ2-3; D is ambiguous. Trimming removed 2 bases at V and 3 bases at J, with 6 bases between. The CDR3 runs to 13 residues. CDR1 MNHEY and CDR2 SMNVEV come from the germline V gene (reference sequence). The CDR3 region has the DNA TGTGCCAGCAGTTTAAGGGAAACAGATACGCAGTATTTT. Encoded protein: CASSLRETDTQYF.

The chain is built from TRBV6-2 or TRBV6-3 and TRBJ2-7; the D is unclear. V dropped 2 bases and J dropped 4 bases, with 12 bases sitting between them. The germline gives CDR1 MNHEY, CDR2 SVGEGT. The CDR3 length is 14 residues. The CDR3 DNA sequence: TGTGCCAGCAGTTACAGCGCGGAAGTATACGAGCAGTACTTC. Translated: CASSYSAEVYEQYF.

CDR3 sequence reads: CASSYSQGQNTEAFF. CDR3 bases: TGTGCCAGCAGTTACTCACAGGGACAGAACACTGAAGCTTTCTTT. The rearrangement links TRBV6-5 to TRBJ1-1, with D tentatively TRBD1 (6 bases). The germline gives CDR1 MNHEY, CDR2 SVGAGI. The CDR3 is 15 residues long. V was shortened by 0 bases and J by 1 base, with 9 bases between the two germline ends.

The genes are TRBV27 and TRBJ1-5; D gene ambiguous. Trimming took off 7 bases at V and 0 bases at J, with 10 bases between the two ends. This CDR3 contains 14 residues. Germline V gives CDR1 MNHEY, CDR2 SMNVEV (reference sequence). The CDR3 sequence is CASKKGLSNQPQHF. CDR3 sequence (DNA): TGTGCCAGCAAGAAGGGTCTTAGCAATCAGCCCCAGCATTTT.

The rearrangement uses TRBV5-5 and TRBJ2-7, with TRBD1 matching over 9 bases. This CDR3 has 15 amino acids. Germline V gene lookup returns CDR1 SGHKS and CDR2 YYEKEE (reference sequence). V was clipped by 3 bases and J by 7 bases; unmatched bases: 11. As DNA, the CDR3 is TGTGCCAGCAGCTCTCAGGACAGGGGTTCTAGGGAGCAGTACTTC. Its translation: CASSSQDRGSREQYF.

The CDR3 coding sequence is TGCGCCAGCAGCCCGGGACGCCCGGCGACCCAGGGCTACACCTTC. The encoded protein is CASSPGRPATQGYTF. This chain links TRBV5-1 with TRBJ1-2; a weak D match, TRBD1 (5 bases). The CDR3 totals 15 residues. The V gene lost 4 bases and the J gene lost 8 bases, with 21 bases spanning the gap. The germline V gene has CDR1 SGHRS and CDR2 YFSETQ.

The gene calls are TRBV2 and TRBJ2-7; the D gene is possibly TRBD2 (5 bases). Trimming cost V 3 bases and J 0 bases, with 15 bases left between them. The CDR3 contains 16 residues. Germline CDR1 and CDR2: SNHLY and FYNNEI. The CDR3 region has the DNA TGTGCCAGCAGTGACCGTCAGCGGTTCAGCTCCTACGAGCAGTACTTC. The encoded protein is CASSDRQRFSSYEQYF.

The chain links TRBV28 to TRBJ1-1; 11 positions match TRBD1. CDR1 MDHEN and CDR2 SYDVKM come from the germline V gene. V was clipped by 6 bases and J by 11 bases; unmatched bases: 11. CDR3 length: 14 amino acids. CDR3 residues: CASSIGQGARYAFF. The DNA for the CDR3 is TGTGCCAGCAGCATAGGACAGGGGGCGAGGTATGCTTTCTTT. Full variable domain (rest looked up from reference TRBV28 and TRBJ1-1): DVKVTQSSRYLVKRTGEKVFLECVQDMDHENMFWYRQDPGLGLRLIYFSYDVKMKEKGDIPEGYSVSREKKERFSLILESASTNQTSMYLCASSIGQGARYAFFGQGTRLTVV.

This clone was counted once. The genes are TRBV10-2 and TRBJ1-5, with TRBD1 identical over 9 bases. The V gene's germline CDR1 is WSHSY and CDR2 SAAADI. The CDR3 contains 16 residues. V shed 6 bases, J shed 6 bases, and the junction held 12 bases outside the gene matches. The CDR3 nucleotides are TGCGCCAGCAGCCCTACAGGGGGCGCAACGGGTCAGCCCCAGCATTTT. As protein: CASSPTGGATGQPQHF.